The T cell receptor beta chain described here comes from a study of T cells in women clearing cervical HPV infection (dated by TCRdb to the late 2010s). Regarding the complete study: Cases were under 30 women with histologically confirmed HPV16-related CIN3 or worse, including 2 invasive cancers. The approximately 26 controls were women who cleared a single incident HPV16 infection within 12 months without developing precancer or cancer. Blood from cases was collected at the visit at which the lesion was first identified, whereas blood from controls was collected once infection was no longer detected. For cases, the median interval between lesion detection and blood sampling was about 140 days, with an interquartile range of roughly 80 to 200 days. Since only a few of the women had HLA typing available, the possibility that HLA type was acting as a confounder could not be ruled out. Nested within Costa Rica's Guanacaste HPV Natural History Study, an exploratory proof-of-principle case-control study compared TCR repertoires across cervical HPV16 outcomes. Cases and controls were matched on age within five years and on year of sample collection. A median age of about 30 years was observed in cases versus roughly 40 in controls, and no significant differences in baseline characteristics were found. The parent cohort enrolled 10,049 women aged 18 or older in Guanacaste, Costa Rica, in about 1993 to 1994 and followed the women for about 7 years. Five blinded duplicates per group were added as quality controls, giving some 60 samples: 50 participants and 10 replicates. Study-wide conclusions, independent of this receptor: Because the number of T cells in each sample was unknown, differences in richness could reflect differing T-cell content rather than repertoire biology. TRBV6-7 relative abundance was lower in cases than in controls (around 0.11% versus 0.15%; Bonferroni P = 0.0008). The cross-sectional design could not show whether associations preceded infection or resulted from it; effector/memory subsets and HPV-specific T cells were not isolated. Significantly higher TCR repertoire richness was observed in CIN3+ cases than in controls across sequencing depths, whereas no difference in evenness was found. Cases were distinguished from controls with an estimated AUC of roughly 0.81 by random forest classifiers combining richness and V gene abundances.

Every participant had a single incident cervical HPV16 infection, and prevalent HPV16 infections were excluded. Cervical HPV DNA was detected with MY09/MY11 PCR, and genotyping was done by dot-blot hybridization. Approximately 15 mL of heparinized blood was centrifuged, after which the buffy coat was aliquoted, frozen at -30 degrees C, and then stored at -80 degrees C. QIAGEN kits were used to extract genomic DNA from the buffy coat specimens. Using the immunoSEQ assay, multiplex PCR amplified TCR beta CDR3 regions from an average of 1200 ng of genomic DNA per sample. Primer bias was corrected in the assay by using a complete synthetic TCR repertoire to establish an amplification baseline. The amplicons were sequenced using the Illumina platform. From the authors' description of their analysis: Sequence errors were corrected by clustering with frequency ratios and a modified nearest-neighbor algorithm, and the sequences were then analyzed in the immunoSEQ Analyzer using IMGT gene definitions. TCR richness and evenness were averaged over 20 rarefaction repeats at each rarefaction depth, excluding samples with fewer sequences than the depth. V, D and J gene relative abundances were compared between groups with Wilcoxon rank sum tests, applying FDR correction. In the blinded duplicates, the intraclass correlation was 90% to 97% for TCR richness and averaged around 78% across 66 gene segments. Not all clones reach the TCRdb copy of this immuneACCESS table, which keeps in-frame sequences only. Checked studies attribute under half of the gap to unresolved V genes and leave the rest unexplained. The V and J calls and clone size were taken over from that table, and D and trimming were inferred from the DNA. This sample's table carries 40,000 to 55,000 clones. Clones ranked in the top ten supply more than 0.8% of the sample.

Deletion took 2 bases off V and 5 bases off J, with a span of 15 bases between the germline ends. CDR1 and CDR2, looked up from the germline V gene, are MNHNS and SASEGT. The CDR3 runs 15 residues from the cysteine to the phenylalanine. The CDR3 was read in part: 36 bases, with the frame set at base 1. Points on this clone: Its antigen is not yet known. The read terminates 3 residues ahead of where the CDR3 ends, so the germline J gene completes it.

Sequencing input: blood buffy coat. The TCR was taken from a woman aged 18-70 years with a cervical HPV16 infection that either progressed to CIN3+ or cleared (not recorded which). The rearranged segments are TRBV6-1 and TRBJ2-5, and possibly TRBD2, on 7 matching bases. The DNA read from the CDR3 is TGTGCCAGCAGTGAATTGAGGGGGGGCCACGAGACC. It specifies CASSELRGGHET. The full CDR3 protein is CASSELRGGHETQYF.